This T cell receptor beta chain appears in the sequencing data of a study of CXCR3-negative and CXCR3-positive naive CD8 T cells. Study background: The dataset comprises 120 million to 150 million TRB reads in total, with about 1.5 +/- 0.3 million reads per library.

On this clonotype itself: As yet, its antigen is unknown.

Germline V gene sequence: CDR1 SGHNT, CDR2 YENEEA. This CDR3 contains 13 residues. In preparing the TRB cDNA libraries, 5' RACE with UMI labels was used. TCRdb re-called the 5' RACE reads and catalogs CDR3 proteins one per entry, DNA excluded. This repertoire includes more than 45,000 distinct CDR3 sequences. General study points: Greater hydrophobicity was found in TRB CDR3s of CXCR3-positive naive cells than of CXCR3-negative naive cells.

J is TRBJ1-1 and V is TRBV11-3. The sequence was obtained from a human donor in good health. Some clones in this sample may be carry-over from other donors' samples. The specimen was naive CXCR3- CD8+ T cells from blood. The subset denotes: CD45RO-CCR7+CD27+CD95- naive CD8+ T cells lacking CXCR3 (TNR3-). The CDR3 spells CASSPRMNTEAFF.